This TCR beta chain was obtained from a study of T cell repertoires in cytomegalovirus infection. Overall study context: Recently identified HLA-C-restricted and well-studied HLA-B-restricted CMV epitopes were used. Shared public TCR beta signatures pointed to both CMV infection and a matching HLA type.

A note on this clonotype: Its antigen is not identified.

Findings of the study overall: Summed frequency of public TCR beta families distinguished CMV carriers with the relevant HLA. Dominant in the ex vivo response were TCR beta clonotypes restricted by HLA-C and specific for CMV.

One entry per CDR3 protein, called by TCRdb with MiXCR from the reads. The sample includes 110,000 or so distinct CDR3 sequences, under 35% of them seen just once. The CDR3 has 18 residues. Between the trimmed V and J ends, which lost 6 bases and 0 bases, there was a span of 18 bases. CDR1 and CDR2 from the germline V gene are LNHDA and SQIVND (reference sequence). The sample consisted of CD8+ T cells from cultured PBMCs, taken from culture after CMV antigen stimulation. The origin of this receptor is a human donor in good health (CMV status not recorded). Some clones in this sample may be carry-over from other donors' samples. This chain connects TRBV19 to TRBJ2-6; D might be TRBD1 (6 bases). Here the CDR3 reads CASSGNRGIHSGANVLTF. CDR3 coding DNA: TGTGCCAGTAGCGGAAATAGGGGGATCCACTCTGGGGCCAACGTCCTGACTTTC.